This record covers a single T cell receptor beta chain. Its specificity is unknown. TCRdb's table, derived via immunoSEQ multiplex PCR, lists solely in-frame clones and lacks some. The sample holds tens of thousands of clones, more than 85% seen once. This sample stems from a study of T cell responses to AZD1222 COVID-19 vaccine. Study-level findings and limits: The study sampled repertoires only after the peak T cell response. Clonal diversity may have been underestimated, and the donors were mostly white British, with more females than males. Following two doses of AZD1222, Spike-specific TCR breadth and depth rose.

Germline trimming cut 5 bases from V and 2 bases from J; bases unmatched to any gene: 5. Germline V CDR1 and CDR2: MNHEY, SVGEGT. This CDR3 comprises 15 residues. Samples with a second dose at about 4 or about 12 weeks were pooled together. This sample comprised peripheral blood, obtained 28 days after the second AZD1222 dose. The chain recombines TRBV6-2 or TRBV6-3 with TRBJ1-5; 8 bases agree with TRBD1. This receptor was taken from an adult who received the AZD1222 COVID-19 vaccine. The CDR3 protein is CASSGQGRGNQPQHF. The CDR3, as DNA: TGTGCCAGCAGTGGACAGGGACGGGGCAATCAGCCCCAGCATTTT.